Listed below are T cell receptor beta chains from one sample, sequenced in a study of blood T cell repertoires in COVID-19. Clones were read by immunoSEQ multiplex PCR, and TCRdb kept only the in-frame ones, dropping some. The sample shows around 260,000 clones, about 87% of them seen only once. Sequenced: peripheral blood. These receptors were collected from a woman between 65 and 79 years old with COVID-19, enrolled during active disease. Each CDR3 is given with its conserved first and last residue. Each record gives: J gene, V gene, clone size, D gene, CDR3 DNA, CDR3 protein. D genes are given only for firm matches. The size of a clone is reported for some rows only, either as once, few or many, or as a class for expanded clones.

TRBJ2-7 TRBV9 - - TGTGCCAGCAGCCCGTCCCCGGAGGAGGGCCGGTGGGACGAGCAGTACTTC CASSPSPEEGRWDEQYF
TRBJ1-4 TRBV5-4 - - TGTGCCAGCAGCAATGGACTAAGCCGAGAGGAAAAACTGTTTTTT CASSNGLSREEKLFF
TRBJ1-1 TRBV14 - - TGTGCCAGCAGCCAAGAAGGTAGAGAGACAAACACTGAAGCTTTCTTT CASSQEGRETNTEAFF
TRBJ2-1 TRBV11-1 - TRBD2 TGTGCCAGCAGCTATAATCTAGCGGGGAACAATGAGCAGTTCTTC CASSYNLAGNNEQFF
TRBJ2-5 TRBV28 - TRBD1 TGTGCCAGCAGTGCACGGGACAGGGGGAGGTGGAAGACCCAGTACTTC CASSARDRGRWKTQYF
TRBJ2-3 TRBV2 - - TGTGCCAGCAGTGTTGGGGCAGTTACAGATACGCAGTATTTT CASSVGAVTDTQYF
TRBJ1-4 TRBV29-1 - - TGCAGCGTTGTCACAGGGTTAAGTGAAAAACTGTTTTTT CSVVTGLSEKLFF
TRBJ1-1 TRBV5-1 - - TGCGCCAGCAGCCCAAGGGGACGGACTAAGAACACTGAAGCTTTCTTT CASSPRGRTKNTEAFF
TRBJ1-6 TRBV12-3/TRBV12-4 - - TGTGCCAGCAGACTGTTCGGGGGTTCACCCCTCCACTTT CASRLFGGSPLHF
TRBJ2-7 TRBV5-1 - - TGCGCCAGCAGCTTGGGAGGGCCCGAGCAGTACTTC CASSLGGPEQYF
TRBJ2-1 TRBV7-3 once - TGTGCCAGCAGCTTACCAGGGGAGGGTCTTGAGCAGTTCTTC CASSLPGEGLEQFF
TRBJ2-3 TRBV11-3 - TRBD2 TGTGCCAGCAGCTTATCGACTAGCGATGGCACAGATACGCAGTATTTT CASSLSTSDGTDTQYF
TRBJ2-1 TRBV28 - - TGTGCCAGCACCTTCCGGAACCGACTATTTACTAACAATGAGCAGTTCTTC CASTFRNRLFTNNEQFF
TRBJ2-1 TRBV2 once TRBD2 TGTGCCAGCTCTGGACTAGCGGGGTACAATGAGCAGTTCTTC CASSGLAGYNEQFF
TRBJ1-5 TRBV5-6 - - TGTGCCGGCCCCGGGTGGCAGTATAGCAATCAGCCCCAGCATTTT CAGPGWQYSNQPQHF
TRBJ1-6 TRBV5-1 once - TGCGCCAGCAGCTTGGAGGGGGTGCAGCTTAATTCACCCCTCCACTTT CASSLEGVQLNSPLHF
TRBJ2-1 TRBV27 - - TGTGCCAGCAGGAAAGGGGGAGGGAATGAGCAGTTCTTC CASRKGGGNEQFF
TRBJ1-1 TRBV2 - - TGTGCCAGCACACCGGAGTCGAACACTGAAGCTTTCTTT CASTPESNTEAFF
TRBJ2-3 TRBV24-1 - TRBD2 TGTGCCACCAGTGAAGGTACTAGCGGCAGCACAGATACGCAGTATTTT CATSEGTSGSTDTQYF
TRBJ1-1 TRBV10-3 - TRBD1 TGTGCCATCCGTTCCGGGACAGGGATAGAAAATGCTGAAGCTTTCTTT CAIRSGTGIENAEAFF
TRBJ2-3 TRBV3-1/TRBV3-2 - - TGTGCCAGCAGCCCCTCCCTTAGCACAGATACGCAGTATTTT CASSPSLSTDTQYF
TRBJ2-7 TRBV2 - - TGTGCCAGCAGTGAACTACTAAGAAACTACGAGCAGTACTTC CASSELLRNYEQYF
TRBJ2-6 TRBV19 - - TGTGCCAGTAGTATGCGCAGGGCCCGCTCTGGGGCCAACGTCCTGACTTTC CASSMRRARSGANVLTF
TRBJ1-2 TRBV4-2 - - TGTGCCAGCAGCCAAGAGGGCAAATCTAACTATGGCTACACCTTC CASSQEGKSNYGYTF
TRBJ2-2 TRBV2 - TRBD2 TGTGCCAGCAGTGTTAGCGGGAGTTTCATCGGGGAGCTGTTTTTT CASSVSGSFIGELFF
TRBJ1-5 TRBV6-5 - TRBD1 TGTGCCAGCACAGGACAGGGGGCCCTTCAGCCCCAGCATTTT CASTGQGALQPQHF
TRBJ2-1 TRBV3-1/TRBV3-2 - TRBD1 TGTGCCAGCAGCCAGGGAGGGACAGGGTGGCTTCAGCAGTTCTTC CASSQGGTGWLQQFF
TRBJ1-4 TRBV2 - - TGTGCCAGCTTCAGACACGCAACTAATGAAAAACTGTTTTTT CASFRHATNEKLFF
TRBJ2-1 TRBV30 - - TGTGCCTGGAGAACCCTCTCGGGCGGGGCCTACAATGAGCAGTTCTTC CAWRTLSGGAYNEQFF
TRBJ1-2 TRBV18 - TRBD1 TGTGCCAGCTCACTCAAACAGGGGTCTGGCTACACCTTC CASSLKQGSGYTF
TRBJ2-1 TRBV3-1/TRBV3-2 - - TGTGCCAGCAGCCAAGATCTGGGCGTCAATCAGTTCTTC CASSQDLGVNQFF
TRBJ2-3 TRBV27 - - TGTGCCACCTCAATCGGTTCAAGGCGGGATCTTTCAAACACAGATACGCAGTATTTT CATSIGSRRDLSNTDTQYF
TRBJ2-1 TRBV6-5 - TRBD2 TGTGCCAGCAGAGCGGGATACAATGAGCAGTTCTTC CASRAGYNEQFF
TRBJ2-4 TRBV5-1 - - TGCGCCAGCAGCTCCTCCCCGGGAGTGGGCAAAAACATTCAGTACTTC CASSSSPGVGKNIQYF
TRBJ2-5 TRBV5-1 - TRBD2 TGCGCCAGCAGCTTGGCCCCGGGAGGGCCAGAGACCCAGTACTTC CASSLAPGGPETQYF
TRBJ2-1 TRBV5-4 - TRBD2 TGTGCCAGCAGCACAACTAGCGGGAGGGCCGTTGAGCAGTTCTTC CASSTTSGRAVEQFF
TRBJ1-4 TRBV29-1 - - TGCAGCGTCAACGGGGGAACTAATGAAAAACTGTTTTTT CSVNGGTNEKLFF
TRBJ2-3 TRBV11-2 - - TGTGCCAGCAGCTTCGGCGGGGAAGATACGCAGTATTTT CASSFGGEDTQYF
TRBJ1-1 TRBV7-6 - TRBD1 TGTGCCAGCAGCTTAAGCGCAGGGGGCAACACTGAAGCTTTCTTT CASSLSAGGNTEAFF
TRBJ2-3 TRBV5-1 - TRBD2 TGCGCCAGCAGCGCAAGCGGGACTAGCACAGATACGCAGTATTTT CASSASGTSTDTQYF
TRBJ2-5 TRBV7-9 - - TGTGCCAGCAGCCTGCACGGGGGAGAGACCCAGTACTTC CASSLHGGETQYF
TRBJ2-7 TRBV19 - - TGTGCCAGTAGTAACACACTAGATAATTACGAGCAGTACTTC CASSNTLDNYEQYF
TRBJ1-5 TRBV27 - TRBD1 TGTGCCAGCAGGACCGGGACAGGTAATCAGCCCCAGCATTTT CASRTGTGNQPQHF
TRBJ1-5 TRBV28 - - TGTGCCACCGATGGCGGGTTGGGCAATCAGCCCCAGCATTTT CATDGGLGNQPQHF
TRBJ2-5 TRBV28 - - TGTGCCAGCAGTTTTGAGGCAGTGCAAGAGACCCAGTACTTC CASSFEAVQETQYF
TRBJ1-3 TRBV19 once - TGTGCCAGTAGTATGAGACACCAGAGCGGAAACACCATATATTTT CASSMRHQSGNTIYF
TRBJ2-2 TRBV5-1 - TRBD2 TGCGCCAGCAGCTTGGCCCGCGGGAGGGCCGAGACCGGGGAGCTGTTTTTT CASSLARGRAETGELFF
TRBJ2-3 TRBV5-5 - TRBD1 TGTGCCAGCAGCTTCGGACAGGGGGGAGATACGCAGTATTTT CASSFGQGGDTQYF
TRBJ2-2 TRBV21-1 - - TGTGCCAGCAGCAAAGCTCGGAAGACAGAGAACGGGAGGGCCCTGGCCGGGGAGCTGTTTTTT CASSKARKTENGRALAGELFF
TRBJ2-7 TRBV2 - - TGTGCCAGCAGTGAAGCGGACAGTTCCTACGAGCAGTACTTC CASSEADSSYEQYF
TRBJ1-1 TRBV30 - - TGTGCCTGGAGATGGGGGGACACTGAAGCTTTCTTT CAWRWGDTEAFF